The 11 T cell receptor beta chains below were found in one sample sequenced in a study of cytomegalovirus exposure and HLA in healthy donors (dated by TCRdb to 2015 to 2018). The protocol used for the library was the immunoSEQ multiplex PCR assay. For the multiplex PCR, a mixture combining 60 forward primers for TCR Vbeta segments and 13 reverse primers for TCR Jbeta segments was used. Held by TCRdb, this immuneACCESS table contains in-frame sequences only and omits some clones. Under half of the omission traces to an unresolved V gene where checked; the cause of the rest is unknown. This sample gives 150,000 or so clones in total; roughly 77% of them show up just once. In total, the top ten clones hold approximately 8% of the sample. Sequences were obtained from PBMCs. Receptors originate from a man aged 25-45 years in good health and CMV-seropositive.

The chain uses TRBV7-2 and TRBJ2-7; D is uncertain. The CDR3 runs to 11 residues. From germline, CDR1 is SGHTA and CDR2 FQGNSA. Trimming left V 2 bases short and J 12 bases short, with 11 bases between. The CDR3 nucleotides read TGTGCCAGCAGCTTATACGGGTGGAGGTACTTC. Amino acids: CASSLYGWRYF.

The DNA for the CDR3 is TGCAGCGTTGCGAGTACTGAAGCTTTCTTT. It encodes CSVASTEAFF. The chain combines TRBV29-1 with TRBJ1-1; D remains unclear. The CDR3 consists of 10 residues. V dropped 4 bases and J dropped 5 bases, with 5 bases sitting between them. Germline-derived CDR1 and CDR2 are SQVTM and ANQGSEA.

This clone was seen only a few times. V gene TRBV18 combines with J gene TRBJ1-1, with a possible D match to TRBD1 (5 bases). Germline V gives CDR1 KGHSH, CDR2 LQKENI. Between the trimmed V and J ends, which lost 3 bases and 1 base, there was a span of 9 bases. The CDR3 has 14 residues. CDR3: CASSPARENTEAFF. The CDR3 DNA follows: TGTGCCAGCTCACCGGCCAGGGAGAACACTGAAGCTTTCTTT.

This clone was counted only a few times. The V call is TRBV19, the J call TRBJ2-7, with unresolved D. The CDR3 contains 14 residues. With 3 bases removed from V and 0 bases from J, the gap between germline ends came to 9 bases. Germline V gene sequence: CDR1 LNHDA, CDR2 SQIVND (reference sequence). The CDR3: CASSIGKASYEQYF. The CDR3 bases are TGTGCCAGTAGTATCGGTAAAGCCTCCTACGAGCAGTACTTC.

The J gene is TRBJ1-1, the V gene TRBV18, with 7 bases that match TRBD1. Germline lookup yields CDR1 KGHSH and CDR2 LQKENI. Trimming removed 6 bases from V and 3 bases from J; junction bases left unmatched: 7. This CDR3 comprises 14 residues. CDR3 residues: CASSGATGDTEAFF. The CDR3 DNA is TGTGCCAGCTCCGGAGCAACAGGGGACACTGAAGCTTTCTTT.

This clone has more than one count but fewer than ten. CDR3 sequence reads: CASSLSLDYGYTF. CDR3 in DNA: TGTGCCAGCAGTTTATCTTTAGACTATGGCTACACCTTC. The genes are TRBV27 and TRBJ1-2; D is undetermined. Trimming stripped 0 bases from V and 3 bases from J, with 5 bases between. Per the germline V gene, CDR1 is MNHEY and CDR2 is SMNVEV (reference sequence). The CDR3 has 13 residues.

This sequence joins TRBV14 and TRBJ2-1; a possible D gene is TRBD2 (5 bases). CDR3 length: 13 residues. V was pared by 3 bases and J by 9 bases, with 12 bases between. CDR1 is SGHDN and CDR2 is FVKESK in the germline V gene. The CDR3: CASSQNFEGEQFF. CDR3 nucleotide sequence: TGTGCCAGCAGCCAGAATTTCGAGGGTGAGCAGTTCTTC.

This chain uses TRBV28 with TRBJ1-1; D unresolved. The CDR3 runs to 15 residues. V lost 7 bases and J 0 bases, leaving 15 bases between the germline ends. Per germline, CDR1 MDHEN and CDR2 SYDVKM. In DNA form, the CDR3 reads TGTGCCAGCACAGGTTTTCAGATCATGAACACTGAAGCTTTCTTT. Protein product: CASTGFQIMNTEAFF.

This clone was found once. The V call is TRBV30, the J call TRBJ1-2, with D tentatively TRBD1 (6 bases). V dropped 3 bases and J dropped 8 bases, with 10 bases sitting between them. Germline CDR1 GTSNPN, CDR2 SVGIG (reference sequence). The CDR3 consists of 11 residues. The CDR3 nucleotides read TGTGCCTGGAGGTACAGGGACGGCTACACCTTC. Its protein product is CAWRYRDGYTF.

The chain is built from TRBV5-1 and TRBJ2-3, with D possibly being TRBD1 (5 bases). The CDR3 spans 15 residues. V gave up 4 bases and J gave up 1 base, with 13 bases separating them. Germline CDR1 and CDR2: SGHRS and YFSETQ. The DNA for the CDR3 is TGCGCCAGCAGCCCTTGGGGCTCCGGCACAGATACGCAGTATTTT. It translates to CASSPWGSGTDTQYF.

The chain couples TRBV7-6 to TRBJ2-7, with D tentatively TRBD1 (5 bases). The CDR3 consists of 13 residues. The germline gives CDR1 SGHVS, CDR2 FNYEAQ. Trimming pared 5 bases from V and 5 bases from J, leaving 13 bases between. The DNA for the CDR3 is TGTGCCAGCAGCGGGGCTGGCGAGGACGAGCAGTACTTC. Translating gives CASSGAGEDEQYF.